One and the same sample provided the 9 T cell receptor beta chains below, sequenced in a study of T cell responses to AZD1222 COVID-19 vaccine. Generated by immunoSEQ multiplex PCR, the TCRdb table keeps only in-frame clones and is missing some. Seen here are some 200,000 clones, approximately 90% observed once, and the top ten hold 25% to 30%. The sample consisted of peripheral blood, taken 28 days after the second AZD1222 dose. All receptors come from an adult who received the AZD1222 COVID-19 vaccine.

CDR3 loop: CSVDIGRETEAFF. The CDR3, as DNA: TGCAGCGTTGATATAGGGAGGGAAACTGAAGCTTTCTTT. The chain recombines TRBV29-1 with TRBJ1-1, with D hard to call. Trimming stripped 3 bases from V and 5 bases from J, with 13 bases between. Germline CDR1 reads SQVTM; CDR2 reads ANQGSEA. CDR3 size: 13 residues.

The table lists this clone with a few counts. The chain links TRBV19 to TRBJ2-2; 11 bases are a match to TRBD1. Germline loops: CDR1 LNHDA, CDR2 SQIVND (reference sequence). V lost 6 bases to trimming and J lost 6 bases; unmatched junction nucleotides: 6. This CDR3 contains 15 residues. The CDR3 nucleotides read TGTGCCAGTAGGAGACCGGGACAGGGGGCCGGGGAGCTGTTTTTT. It translates to CASRRPGQGAGELFF.

This clone has only a few counts. The chain is built from TRBV5-6 and TRBJ2-1; tentative D call: TRBD1 (6 bases). V was cut by 3 bases and J by 6 bases, with 13 bases left in between. Germline CDR1 SGHDT, CDR2 YYEEEE. The CDR3 sequence is 14 residues long. The CDR3 is CASSYRVGVNEQFF. CDR3 DNA: TGTGCCAGCAGCTACAGGGTCGGAGTCAATGAGCAGTTCTTC.

J is TRBJ2-1 and V is TRBV5-1, with a weak D call TRBD1 (5 bases). CDR1 SGHRS and CDR2 YFSETQ come from the germline V gene. CDR3 length: 14 amino acids. The germline V and J ends were trimmed by 0 bases and 6 bases, with 10 bases remaining between them. The CDR3 DNA is TGCGCCAGCAGCTTGGGGCAGGGCAGCAATGAGCAGTTCTTC. It encodes CASSLGQGSNEQFF. The entire variable domain, with the rest obtained from reference TRBV5-1 and TRBJ2-1, is as follows: KAGVTQTPRYLIKTRGQQVTLSCSPISGHRSVSWYQQTPGQGLQFLFEYFSETQRNKGNFPGRFSGRQFSNSRSEMNVSTLELGDSALYLCASSLGQGSNEQFFGPGTRLTVL.

This rearrangement joins TRBV27 to TRBJ1-2; possibly TRBD1 for D (6 bases). The germline gives CDR1 MNHEY, CDR2 SMNVEV (reference sequence). CDR3 length: 16 residues. V lost 3 bases, J lost 4 bases, and 18 bases lay in between. This CDR3 is CASSFSDSQGPYGYTF. The CDR3 coding sequence is TGTGCCAGCAGTTTTTCGGATTCCCAGGGGCCCTATGGCTACACCTTC.

This chain joins TRBV11-2 and TRBJ2-2, with D perhaps TRBD2 (5 bases). Germline CDR1 SGHAT, CDR2 FQNNGV. V was clipped by 6 bases and J by 1 base, with 9 bases between them. CDR3 length: 14 amino acids. The chain's CDR3 is CASSSGVNTGELFF. Written as DNA, the CDR3 is TGTGCCAGCAGTTCCGGGGTGAACACCGGGGAGCTGTTTTTT.

The gene calls are TRBV28 and TRBJ1-2, with unresolved D. V lost 7 bases and J lost 4, with 13 bases in between. The germline V gene has CDR1 MDHEN and CDR2 SYDVKM. The CDR3 contains 13 residues. The CDR3 DNA is TGTGCCAGCACCACCACCGACACCTATGGCTACACCTTC. Translation: CASTTTDTYGYTF.

The J gene is TRBJ2-1, the V gene TRBV30; D not resolved. The CDR3 runs 12 residues. The germline V gene has CDR1 GTSNPN and CDR2 SVGIG (reference sequence). The V and J ends lost 2 bases and 9 bases respectively, with 11 bases between them. The CDR3 sequence is CAWSPSRVEQFF. CDR3 nucleotides: TGTGCCTGGAGTCCCTCTCGGGTTGAGCAGTTCTTC.

This rearrangement joins TRBV29-1 to TRBJ1-3, with a tentative D call TRBD1 (6 bases). The V end lost 7 bases, the J end lost 0 bases, and 10 bases lay between the germline ends. Germline V gene data show CDR1 as SQVTM and CDR2 as ANQGSEA. This CDR3 has 13 amino acids. CDR3 loop: CSGTEGSGNTIYF. CDR3 DNA sequence: TGCAGCGGGACAGAAGGCTCTGGAAACACCATATATTTT.